This T cell receptor (beta chain) came from a study of blood T cell repertoires in COVID-19. For the study at large: T cells, B-cell-depleted T cells, or PBMCs provided the cDNA or gDNA that served as material.

Profiling relied on immunoSEQ multiplex PCR, and the TCRdb table lists in-frame clones only, not all of them. The sample records some 400,000 clones, 87% being singletons. The CDR3 extends over 13 amino acids. Germline CDR1 is WSHSY and CDR2 is SAAADI. The ends lost 6 bases at V and 7 bases at J; junction bases unmatched: 7. For recovered donors of Cohort 3, there were two negative PCRs, clearance, or symptom resolution. What was sequenced was PBMCs or T cells enriched from blood (not recorded which). This TCR came from a man aged 25-40 years who had recovered from COVID-19. The V and J genes are TRBV10-2 and TRBJ1-1; TRBD1 matches at 8 bases. The CDR3 reads CASRLDRAFEAFF. The CDR3 bases are TGCGCCAGCAGATTGGACAGGGCGTTTGAAGCTTTCTTT.